The sequence of this TCR beta chain was determined in a study of shared clonotypes between healthy human individuals. Across the whole study: CD4 naive and memory got three plates each, CD8 naive two, CD8 memory one.

As for this clone: Antigen unknown.

Overall study findings and caveats: Memory subsets generally showed lower estimated richness than naive subsets.

It was CD45RO-negative cells, positively selected for CCR7, that made up naive CD8 cells, with terminally differentiated effector memory CD45RA+ cells excluded. Evenly divided among several immunoSEQ plates was the genomic DNA of each subset. TCRdb's copy holds only in-frame clones and misses some; the assay was immunoSEQ multiplex PCR. This sample carries more than 2 million clones, 93% of them seen once, and the ten largest clones take more than 1.5%. Germline loops: CDR1 MNHNS, CDR2 SASEGT. This CDR3 region has 12 residues. Trimming left V 6 bases short and J 4 bases short, with 10 bases between. The rearrangement uses TRBV6-1 and TRBJ2-7; maybe TRBD2 (6 bases). The origin of this receptor is a young man in good health. Some clones in this sample may be carry-over from other donors' samples. Material for sequencing was naive CD8+ T cells from PBMCs. The CDR3 nucleotides are TGTGCCAGCAGCTTTCGGGGGTACGAGCAGTACTTC. Amino acids: CASSFRGYEQYF.